This TCR beta chain was sequenced during a study of vaccination and CD4 T cells after COVID-19. Whole-study context: The convalescents, six males and four females, included two who were Hispanic. Stimuli were overlapping spike peptide pools of SARS-CoV-2 and three common cold coronaviruses (HCoV-NL63, HCoV-OC43, HCoV-229E).

The CDR3 consists of 13 residues. Looked up from germline, CDR1 is SNHLY and CDR2 is FYNNEI. Between the trimmed V and J ends, which lost 2 bases and 4 bases, there was a span of 7 bases. The sample's time point: late sampling 161 to 241 days after vaccination in a few convalescent patients. Stated treatment: approximately 9-day PBMC culture with coronavirus spike peptide pools or control peptides (ViraFEST assay). Notes on this clonotype: Its matching antigen is unknown.

Sequenced with the Oncomine TCR Beta short-read assay was DNA taken from cultured CD4+ T cells. TCRdb analysed the PCR reads with MiXCR anew, one entry per CDR3 protein. This table has 25,000 to 30,000 distinct CDR3 sequences, around 33% appearing once. The sequence derives from a human donor who had recovered from COVID-19. The chain recombines TRBV2 with TRBJ2-3; D is possibly TRBD2 (5 bases). This sample comprised CD4+ T cells from blood, cultured in vitro, obtained about 7 months after SARS-CoV-2 vaccination. CDR3 sequence reads: CASSERRPDTQYF. DNA for the CDR3: TGTGCCAGCAGTGAAAGGAGGCCAGATACGCAGTATTTT.